Below, 32 T cell receptor beta chains from the same sample are listed, as sequenced in a study of T cells in localized non-small cell lung cancer. Sequencing used immunoSEQ multiplex PCR; TCRdb keeps in-frame clones, though not all of them. The sample lists about 21,000 clones; over 85% were seen once. Material: peripheral blood, obtained before any cancer treatment. The origin of the receptors is a male donor older than 55 with stage I squamous cell lung carcinoma.

The chain joins TRBV6-4 to TRBJ2-2; tentatively, D is TRBD2 (5 bases). Between the trimmed V and J ends, which lost 3 bases and 5 bases, there was a span of 10 bases. Germline lookup yields CDR1 MRHNA and CDR2 SNTAGT. CDR3 size: 14 residues. CDR3: CASSEGWRTGELFF. In nucleotides, the CDR3 is TGTGCCAGCAGTGAGGGGTGGAGGACCGGGGAGCTGTTTTTT.

The V and J genes are TRBV9 and TRBJ2-5; D unclear. V lost 0 bases, J lost 5 bases, and 8 bases lay in between. Germline V gene sequence: CDR1 SGDLS, CDR2 YYNGEE. The CDR3 extends over 13 amino acids. In DNA, the CDR3 is TGTGCCAGCAGCGTAGGGCCAAGGGAGACCCAGTACTTC. Translation: CASSVGPRETQYF.

The rearrangement links TRBV2 to TRBJ1-5, with 7 bases lining up with TRBD1. Germline-derived CDR1 and CDR2 are SNHLY and FYNNEI. The CDR3 is made up of 15 amino acids. V was pared by 5 bases and J by 2 bases, with 6 bases of the junction left unmatched. CDR3 protein: CASSNTGTGNQPQHF. In DNA, the CDR3 is TGTGCCAGCAGTAACACCGGGACAGGCAATCAGCCCCAGCATTTT.

The chain has TRBV4-2 and TRBJ1-1; no definite D call. V shed 2 bases and J shed 3 bases, with 7 bases lying between them. In germline, CDR1 is LGHNA, CDR2 YNFKEQ. The CDR3 is 13 residues long. The CDR3 is CASSQLEDTEAFF. As DNA, the CDR3 is TGTGCCAGCAGCCAATTAGAGGACACTGAAGCTTTCTTT.

On this clone: Other DNA sequences in this specimen translate into the identical CDR3. The rearrangement joins TRBV30 to TRBJ1-2; tentative D call: TRBD1 (5 bases). Trimming cost V 3 bases and J 4 bases, with 15 bases left between them. The CDR3 is 14 amino acids. The germline gives CDR1 GTSNPN, CDR2 SVGIG (reference sequence). CDR3 DNA: TGTGCCTGGAGCCCAAGGGGATGGATCTATGGCTACACCTTC. Translating gives CAWSPRGWIYGYTF. Complete variable domain (other parts from reference TRBV30 and TRBJ1-2): SQTIHQWPATLVQPVGSPLSLECTVEGTSNPNLYWYRQAAGRGLQLLFYSVGIGQISSEVPQNLSASRPQDRQFILSSKKLLLSDSGFYLCAWSPRGWIYGYTFGSGTRLTVV.

The rearrangement uses TRBV6-5 and TRBJ2-1; D tentatively fits TRBD1 or TRBD2 (5 bases each). This CDR3 region has 16 residues. In germline, CDR1 is MNHEY, CDR2 SVGAGI. V shed 2 bases and J shed 4 bases, with 15 bases lying between them. CDR3 sequence (DNA): TGTGCCAGCAGTTACGAAGGGACGGCTGCTTACAATGAGCAGTTCTTC. Translation: CASSYEGTAAYNEQFF.

The chain couples TRBV29-1 to TRBJ1-4, with 9 bases aligning to TRBD1. J was trimmed by 8 bases and V by 1 base; bases with no gene match: 5. The CDR3 has 14 residues. Germline V gene data show CDR1 as SQVTM and CDR2 as ANQGSEA. Here the CDR3 DNA reads TGCAGCGTTGAAGCCATGACAGGGGGGGAAAAACTGTTTTTT. Its translation is CSVEAMTGGEKLFF. Using reference TRBV29-1 and TRBJ1-4 for the parts outside the CDR3, the full variable domain is SAVISQKPSRDICQRGTSLTIQCQVDSQVTMMFWYRQQPGQSLTLIATANQGSEATYESGFVIDKFPISRPNLTFSTLTVSNMSPEDSSIYLCSVEAMTGGEKLFFGSGTQLSVL.

The genes are TRBV5-1 and TRBJ1-5, with TRBD1 matching over 8 bases. The CDR3 length is 14 residues. V lost 4 bases and J lost 2; bases outside the gene matches: 2. CDR1 is SGHRS, CDR2 YFSETQ, per germline. The CDR3 DNA follows: TGCGCCAGCAGCCCAGGGGGCGGCAATCAGCCCCAGCATTTT. Protein product: CASSPGGGNQPQHF.

The chain carries TRBV14 and TRBJ1-2; the D is unclear. With 0 bases removed from V and 3 bases from J, the gap between germline ends came to 8 bases. CDR3 length equals 14 residues. Germline loops: CDR1 SGHDN, CDR2 FVKESK. The CDR3 sequence is CASSQDLAYYGYTF. CDR3 DNA sequence: TGTGCCAGCAGCCAAGATTTAGCCTACTATGGCTACACCTTC.

This sequence joins TRBV18 and TRBJ1-6, with TRBD1 identical over 8 bases. The CDR3 length is 15 residues. The V and J ends lost 3 bases and 9 bases, in that order; junction bases with no gene match: 7. Per the germline V gene, CDR1 is KGHSH and CDR2 is LQKENI. The CDR3: CASSPSTTGVSPLHF. In DNA form, the CDR3 reads TGTGCCAGCTCACCCTCTACGACAGGGGTTTCACCCCTCCACTTT.

The chain recombines TRBV10-3 with TRBJ2-4; D ambiguous. The CDR3 spans 15 residues. V gave up 4 bases and J gave up 0 bases, with 10 bases separating them. Per the germline V gene, CDR1 is ENHRY and CDR2 is SYGVKD. In DNA form, the CDR3 reads TGTGCCATCAGTGGGGATACACTAGCCAAAAACATTCAGTACTTC. Its protein product is CAISGDTLAKNIQYF.

The chain carries TRBV7-9 and TRBJ1-1, with 7 bases identical to TRBD1. The CDR3 is 14 residues long. The trim removed 5 bases at V and 1 base at J, leaving 4 bases unmatched. Germline V gene lookup returns CDR1 SEHNR and CDR2 FQNEAQ (reference sequence). CDR3 bases: TGTGCCAGCAGCCGTGACAGGGCGAACACTGAAGCTTTCTTT. This encodes CASSRDRANTEAFF.

The chain is built from TRBV5-6 and TRBJ2-2; perhaps TRBD1 as D (6 bases). V was shortened by 4 bases and J by 4 bases, with 17 bases between the two germline ends. Germline CDR1 reads SGHDT; CDR2 reads YYEEEE. The CDR3 is 16 amino acids. CDR3 sequence: CASSLYAGTLTGELFF. Here the CDR3 DNA reads TGTGCCAGCAGCCTGTACGCCGGGACACTCACCGGGGAGCTGTTTTTT.

The genes are TRBV29-1 and TRBJ2-1, with 13 bases lining up with TRBD2. The CDR3 loop spans 16 amino acids. CDR1 is SQVTM, CDR2 ANQGSEA, per germline. The J segment lost 2 bases and the V segment lost 7 bases, leaving 8 bases of the junction unmatched. The chain's CDR3 is CSGKTSGGSTYNEQFF. The CDR3 DNA reads TGCAGCGGTAAGACTAGCGGGGGGAGTACCTACAATGAGCAGTTCTTC.

The gene calls are TRBV2 and TRBJ1-5, with a possible D match to TRBD1 (6 bases). Per the germline V gene, CDR1 is SNHLY and CDR2 is FYNNEI. V gave up 6 bases and J gave up 0 bases, with 12 bases separating them. The CDR3 totals 15 residues. The CDR3 spells CASRRQGNSNQPQHF. The DNA for the CDR3 is TGTGCCAGCAGGCGCCAGGGGAATAGCAATCAGCCCCAGCATTTT.

The rearrangement joins TRBV12-2 to TRBJ1-1. TRBV12-2 is described as a pseudogene. The CDR3 is 15 residues long. This CDR3 is CASRLRHIENTEAFF. CDR3 DNA: TGTGCAAGTCGCTTACGCCACATAGAGAACACTGAAGCTTTCTTT.

As concerns this clone: Other DNA sequences in this specimen translate into the identical CDR3. The chain carries TRBV2 and TRBJ2-7; no clear D gene. V dropped 6 bases and J dropped 4 bases, with 16 bases sitting between them. The CDR3 spans 14 residues. From germline, CDR1 is SNHLY and CDR2 FYNNEI. The CDR3 nucleotides read TGTGCCAGCAGAGACAATACCCGACAATACGAGCAGTACTTC. The encoded protein is CASRDNTRQYEQYF.

This chain joins TRBV28 and TRBJ1-5; D is perhaps TRBD1 (5 bases). The CDR3 loop spans 15 amino acids. Germline CDR1 MDHEN, CDR2 SYDVKM. V was shortened by 5 bases and J by 0 bases, with 11 bases between the two germline ends. CDR3 sequence reads: CASSPRQYSNQPQHF. CDR3 DNA sequence: TGTGCCAGCAGTCCTCGACAGTATAGCAATCAGCCCCAGCATTTT.

The chain combines TRBV27 with TRBJ1-6; D unclear. The V and J ends lost 6 bases and 7 bases respectively, with 16 bases between them. CDR3 length equals 15 residues. Germline V lookup: CDR1 MNHEY, CDR2 SMNVEV (reference sequence). The CDR3 DNA reads as TGTGCCAGCAGACCCCAGCGGAGGAGGAATTCACCCCTCCACTTT. Its protein is CASRPQRRRNSPLHF.

This chain links TRBV9 with TRBJ1-1; D remains unclear. Trimming removed 4 bases at V and 5 bases at J, with 18 bases between. Germline CDR1 is SGDLS and CDR2 is YYNGEE. The CDR3 spans 15 residues. The CDR3 loop is CASSYSPALETEAFF. In DNA, the CDR3 is TGTGCCAGCAGCTACTCGCCGGCCCTGGAAACTGAAGCTTTCTTT. Full variable domain (outside the CDR3, taken from reference TRBV9 and TRBJ1-1): DSGVTQTPKHLITATGQRVTLRCSPRSGDLSVYWYQQSLDQGLQFLIQYYNGEERAKGNILERFSAQQFPDLHSELNLSSLELGDSALYFCASSYSPALETEAFFGQGTRLTVV.

The genes are TRBV2 and TRBJ1-6; 9 bases are a match to TRBD1. The CDR3 has 13 residues. Trimming took 8 bases from V and 9 from J; bases not matched to a gene: 5. Germline values: CDR1 SNHLY, CDR2 FYNNEI. The CDR3, as DNA: TGTGCCAGCGGGGGACAGGGAGGTTCACCCCTCCACTTT. Its protein product is CASGGQGGSPLHF.

CDR3 bases: TGTGCCAGCAGCCCGGGGACAGGGCCCTACGAGCAGTACTTC. This sequence encodes CASSPGTGPYEQYF. This chain links TRBV28 with TRBJ2-7; 9 nucleotides line up with TRBD1. With V trimmed by 6 bases and J by 2 bases, 5 bases remained unmatched. The CDR3 contains 14 residues. The germline V gene has CDR1 MDHEN and CDR2 SYDVKM. The variable domain in full, with the rest retrieved from reference TRBV28 and TRBJ2-7, is DVKVTQSSRYLVKRTGEKVFLECVQDMDHENMFWYRQDPGLGLRLIYFSYDVKMKEKGDIPEGYSVSREKKERFSLILESASTNQTSMYLCASSPGTGPYEQYFGPGTRLTVT.

The chain joins TRBV12-5 to TRBJ2-2; D is unclear. The CDR3 loop spans 14 amino acids. V was pared by 1 base and J by 1 base, with 4 bases between. Looked up from germline, CDR1 is LGHNT and CDR2 is FRNRAP. This chain's CDR3 is CASGLDGNTGELFF. The DNA for the CDR3 is TGTGCTAGTGGTTTGGATGGGAACACCGGGGAGCTGTTTTTT.

The J gene is TRBJ2-1, the V gene TRBV5-4; TRBD1 aligns across 8 bases. The V gene's germline CDR1 is SGHNT and CDR2 YYREEE (reference sequence). Trimming at V came to 7 bases and at J to 9 bases, leaving 18 bases not matched to a gene. The CDR3 extends over 16 amino acids. CDR3 sequence (DNA): TGTGCCAGCCGAACCCGGGGAACAGGGGGGACAACTGAGCAGTTCTTC. It encodes CASRTRGTGGTTEQFF.

The chain carries TRBV30 and TRBJ1-5, with D maybe TRBD1 (5 bases). The germline V gene has CDR1 GTSNPN and CDR2 SVGIG (reference sequence). Trimming shortened V by 2 bases and J by 2 bases, and 10 bases separated the two germline ends. CDR3 size: 14 residues. In DNA form, the CDR3 reads TGTGCCTGGAGTAGGGGTTTAGGCAATCAGCCCCAGCATTTT. This codes for CAWSRGLGNQPQHF.

The rearrangement joins TRBV6-4 to TRBJ2-2; 8 nucleotides line up with TRBD2. The V and J ends lost 3 bases and 4 bases, in that order; junction bases with no gene match: 7. This CDR3 is built from 16 residues. The germline CDR1 and CDR2 sequences are MRHNA and SNTAGT. CDR3 DNA sequence: TGTGCCAGCAGTGAACCAAGCGGGGGAGGCACCGGGGAGCTGTTTTTT. Translated, it gives CASSEPSGGGTGELFF.

The chain is built from TRBV27 and TRBJ2-6, with TRBD1 matching 7 bases. After removal of 5 bases from V and 2 bases from J, the junction contained 9 bases not matched to a gene. The CDR3 runs 17 residues. Germline V lookup: CDR1 MNHEY, CDR2 SMNVEV (reference sequence). CDR3 bases: TGTGCCAGCAGTGCTCCCGTTGGGACAGCTGGGGCCAACGTCCTGACTTTC. This sequence encodes CASSAPVGTAGANVLTF.

This sequence joins TRBV29-1 and TRBJ2-7, with D uncertain. V lost 4 bases, J lost 0 bases, and 10 bases lay in between. This CDR3 has 13 amino acids. CDR1 and CDR2 from the germline V gene are SQVTM and ANQGSEA. In DNA form, the CDR3 reads TGCAGCGTTGGTAGCAGAAGCTCCTACGAGCAGTACTTC. Protein product: CSVGSRSSYEQYF.

The V call is TRBV11-2, the J call TRBJ1-4; D is possibly TRBD1 (5 bases). The CDR3 length is 15 residues. Trimming cost V 5 bases and J 2 bases, with 12 bases left between them. Germline loops: CDR1 SGHAT, CDR2 FQNNGV. The CDR3 DNA is TGTGCCAGCAGCACCCAAGGGGACACTAATGAAAAACTGTTTTTT. Translated: CASSTQGDTNEKLFF.

This sequence joins TRBV18 and TRBJ2-6, with TRBD1 identical over 11 bases. The V gene's germline CDR1 is KGHSH and CDR2 LQKENI. The CDR3 is made up of 18 amino acids. Trimming removed 2 bases from V and 4 bases from J; junction bases left unmatched: 7. The CDR3 protein is CASSPGTGGATGANVLTF. In DNA, the CDR3 is TGTGCCAGCTCACCAGGGACAGGGGGTGCGACAGGGGCCAACGTCCTGACTTTC.

The V gene is TRBV30, the J gene TRBJ2-2; tentatively, D is TRBD1 (6 bases). Germline loops: CDR1 GTSNPN, CDR2 SVGIG (reference sequence). V was cut by 4 bases and J by 5 bases, with 11 bases left in between. The CDR3 contains 13 residues. The CDR3 spells CAWTSQGTGELFF. The CDR3 DNA sequence: TGTGCCTGGACCTCACAGGGAACCGGGGAGCTGTTTTTT.

The chain is built from TRBV19 and TRBJ1-5, with a possible D match to TRBD1 (6 bases). V was cut by 0 bases and J by 0 bases, with 12 bases left in between. Germline-derived CDR1 and CDR2 are LNHDA and SQIVND (reference sequence). This CDR3 is 17 amino acids long. The CDR3 reads CASSIDWGPYSNQPQHF. The CDR3 bases are TGTGCCAGTAGTATAGATTGGGGGCCTTATAGCAATCAGCCCCAGCATTTT.